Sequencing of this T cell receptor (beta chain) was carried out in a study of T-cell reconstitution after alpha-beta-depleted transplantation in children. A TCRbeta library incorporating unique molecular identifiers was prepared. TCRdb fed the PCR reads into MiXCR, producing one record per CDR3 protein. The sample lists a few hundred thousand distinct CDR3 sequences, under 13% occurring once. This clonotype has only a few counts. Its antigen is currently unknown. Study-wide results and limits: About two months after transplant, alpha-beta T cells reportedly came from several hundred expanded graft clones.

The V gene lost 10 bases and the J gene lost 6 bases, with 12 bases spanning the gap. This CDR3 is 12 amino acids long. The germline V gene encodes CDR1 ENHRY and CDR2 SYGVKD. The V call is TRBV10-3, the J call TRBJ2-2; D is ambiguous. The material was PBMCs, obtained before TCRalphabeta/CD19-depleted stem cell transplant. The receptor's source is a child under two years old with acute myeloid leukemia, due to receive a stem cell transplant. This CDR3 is CATTDRPGELFF. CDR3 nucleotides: TGTGCCACCACCGATCGTCCCGGGGAGCTGTTTTTT.